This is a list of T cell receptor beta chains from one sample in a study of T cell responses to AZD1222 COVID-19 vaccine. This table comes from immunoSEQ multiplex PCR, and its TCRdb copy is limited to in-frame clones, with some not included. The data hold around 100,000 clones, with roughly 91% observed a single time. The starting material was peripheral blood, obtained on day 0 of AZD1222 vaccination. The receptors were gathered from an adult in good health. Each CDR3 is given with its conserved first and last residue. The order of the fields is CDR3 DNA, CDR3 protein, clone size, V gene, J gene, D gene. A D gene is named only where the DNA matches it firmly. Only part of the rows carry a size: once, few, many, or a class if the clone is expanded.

TGTGCCAGCAGTAAACAGGGGAGGGAGACCCAGTACTTC	CASSKQGRETQYF	-	TRBV6-5	TRBJ2-5	-
TGTGCCAGCAGTTCCCGGGACAGGGGGCGCGAGTTGCGAGCTTTCTTT	CASSSRDRGRELRAFF	once	TRBV28	TRBJ1-1	TRBD1
TGCACCAGCAGCCATGGACGACTAATAACTAGCACAGATACGCAGTATTTT	CTSSHGRLITSTDTQYF	-	TRBV1	TRBJ2-3	-
TGTGCCAGCAGTCCGAGATATGACAGGGATGGTGAAAAACTGTTTTTT	CASSPRYDRDGEKLFF	-	TRBV28	TRBJ1-4	TRBD1
TGTGCCAGCAGTTTGTTTCGGGAGTCCTACGAGCAGTACTTC	CASSLFRESYEQYF	few	TRBV6-5	TRBJ2-7	-
TGTGCCAGACGGACAGGGGGACAGAGTAACTATGGCTACACCTTC	CARRTGGQSNYGYTF	-	TRBV2	TRBJ1-2	TRBD1
TGTGCCAGCAGCCCCTTTCGGGGTGAGCAGTTCTTC	CASSPFRGEQFF	-	TRBV7-9	TRBJ2-1	-
TGTGCCAGCAGCCCTGAGGACAGGGACCCTAGTGGCTACACCTTC	CASSPEDRDPSGYTF	-	TRBV9	TRBJ1-2	TRBD1
TGCAGCGTGGGACAGAGACAAGAGACCCAGTACTTC	CSVGQRQETQYF	-	TRBV29-1	TRBJ2-5	TRBD1
TGTGCCTGGAGTGTACGAGACAGGTCCGTCGCTTTCTTT	CAWSVRDRSVAFF	-	TRBV30	TRBJ1-1	-
TGTGCCAGCAGCTTAGATCTAGGACCGCAACACTTC	CASSLDLGPQHF	-	TRBV11-2	TRBJ2-7	-
TGTGCCAGCAGCTTAGAACAACAGGGGGTTGGCACAGATACGCAGTATTTT	CASSLEQQGVGTDTQYF	-	TRBV7-2	TRBJ2-3	TRBD1
TGTGCCAGCACCCCGGGACAGGGAAGCGAGCAGTACTTC	CASTPGQGSEQYF	-	TRBV2	TRBJ2-7	TRBD1
TGTGCCAGCAGCCGACAGGGGGCACGAAATGAGCAGTTCTTC	CASSRQGARNEQFF	-	TRBV6-5	TRBJ2-1	TRBD1
TGCGCCAGCAGCTTTACAGTCCTTGCAACTAATGAAAAACTGTTTTTT	CASSFTVLATNEKLFF	-	TRBV5-1	TRBJ1-4	-
TGTGCCTGGAGTGTAATGTCGGACTATGGCTACACCTTC	CAWSVMSDYGYTF	few	TRBV30	TRBJ1-2	-
TGTGCCAGCAGCCGAAGACAGGGGACAGATACGCAGTATTTT	CASSRRQGTDTQYF	-	TRBV3-1/TRBV3-2	TRBJ2-3	TRBD1
TGTGCCAGCAGCTTAGGATTCCAGAACTACGAGCAGTACTTC	CASSLGFQNYEQYF	-	TRBV7-6	TRBJ2-7	-
TGTGCCAGCAGTGACCCCGGGAGGGGAGACACCGGGGAGCTGTTTTTT	CASSDPGRGDTGELFF	-	TRBV25-1	TRBJ2-2	TRBD2
TGTGCCAGCTCACCGGGGACGGCTAGCGGGGGAACGTACCAAGAGACCCAGTACTTC	CASSPGTASGGTYQETQYF	-	TRBV18	TRBJ2-5	TRBD2
TGTGCCAGCAGTCCTCCACTCACAACTCCAGGGATGAACACTGAAGCTTTCTTT	CASSPPLTTPGMNTEAFF	once	TRBV28	TRBJ1-1	-
TGTGCCAGCAGTTTGAAACAGCCCTATCAGCCCCAGCATTTT	CASSLKQPYQPQHF	-	TRBV27	TRBJ1-5	-
TGTGCCAGCAGCTTCGGACTAGCGGCGGATACGCAGTATTTT	CASSFGLAADTQYF	-	TRBV7-8	TRBJ2-3	TRBD2
TGTGCCTGGAGTGGTTTGGGGGCTGGCGAGACCCAGTACTTC	CAWSGLGAGETQYF	-	TRBV30	TRBJ2-5	-
TGTGCCAGCAGCTTATCCGTGAACCCAGATACGCAGTATTTT	CASSLSVNPDTQYF	-	TRBV7-9	TRBJ2-3	-
TGTGCCAGCAGTGATGGGCGGGAGACCACAGATACGCAGTATTTT	CASSDGRETTDTQYF	-	TRBV6-4	TRBJ2-3	TRBD2
TGTGCCGCCGGTGGGCAATATAGCAATCAGCCCCAGCATTTT	CAAGGQYSNQPQHF	-	TRBV19	TRBJ1-5	-
TGTGCCAGCAGCTATATAGGGCATACTAGCACAGATACGCAGTATTTT	CASSYIGHTSTDTQYF	-	TRBV7-6	TRBJ2-3	-
TGTGCCAGCAGCTTCACCGTGGACAGGGGCGAAGCTTTCTTT	CASSFTVDRGEAFF	-	TRBV7-9	TRBJ1-1	TRBD1
TGTGCCTGGAGGACAGGCGATGGCTACACCTTC	CAWRTGDGYTF	-	TRBV30	TRBJ1-2	-
TGTGCCAGCTCACAACGGACTACCTACCCGCAACTGTTTTTT	CASSQRTTYPQLFF	-	TRBV18	TRBJ1-4	-
TGTGCCAGCGAGACATTCAACGAGCAGTACTTC	CASETFNEQYF	-	TRBV28	TRBJ2-7	-
TGTGCCAGCAGCTCGCCTTACAGGGCTGGTTTCGACAATGAGCAGTTCTTC	CASSSPYRAGFDNEQFF	-	TRBV7-8	TRBJ2-1	-
TGTGCCATCAGTGAGGGACAGGGCACGAACTATGGCTACACCTTC	CAISEGQGTNYGYTF	few	TRBV10-3	TRBJ1-2	TRBD1
TGCGCCAGCAGCCAAGGTCCCGGGAGCTCCTATAATTCACCCCTCCACTTT	CASSQGPGSSYNSPLHF	-	TRBV4-1	TRBJ1-6	-
TGCAGCGTTGAAGATTATGGTTACGAGCAGTACTTC	CSVEDYGYEQYF	-	TRBV29-1	TRBJ2-7	-
TGCGCCAGCAGCCCACCCGGGACTGCCCGAGGGTACAATGAGCAGTTCTTC	CASSPPGTARGYNEQFF	-	TRBV4-1	TRBJ2-1	-
TGTGCCAGCAGTAGGTCCCGTGAGGGGGGCGAAGGGAATACGCAGTATTTT	CASSRSREGGEGNTQYF	-	TRBV28	TRBJ2-3	-
TGTGCCAGCACCCCTGAGTTGGGGTACAATGAGCAGTTCTTC	CASTPELGYNEQFF	-	TRBV11-1	TRBJ2-1	-
TGCGCCAGCAGCTTGGGGACTAGCGGGCTACAAGAGACCCAGTACTTC	CASSLGTSGLQETQYF	-	TRBV5-1	TRBJ2-5	TRBD2
TGCGCCAGCAGCGCGTCAGGGTTTGGGGTCGGGGAGCTGTTTTTT	CASSASGFGVGELFF	once	TRBV5-1	TRBJ2-2	-
TGTGCCATCAGTGAAGGGCCCATGGAGTCTCCGCCCCAGCATTTT	CAISEGPMESPPQHF	-	TRBV10-3	TRBJ1-5	-
TGTGCCAGCAGCGCGGCACCTTATAGCAATCAGCCCCAGCATTTT	CASSAAPYSNQPQHF	-	TRBV9	TRBJ1-5	-
TGTGCCTGGAGTGGGGGATCGACAGGGGTATTTGGTCAGCCCCAGCATTTT	CAWSGGSTGVFGQPQHF	-	TRBV30	TRBJ1-5	TRBD1
TGCGCCAGCAGCGAAGGGACAGGTGGTTCTACGATGCAGTACTTC	CASSEGTGGSTMQYF	-	TRBV5-1	TRBJ2-7	TRBD1
TGTGCCAGCAGCTTAGTTCAGGGGGCGACGGAAAAACTGTTTTTT	CASSLVQGATEKLFF	few	TRBV7-9	TRBJ1-4	TRBD1
TGTGCCAGCAGCGTGTCGTCCGGGACCCAACGCAGCGAAAAACTGTTTTTT	CASSVSSGTQRSEKLFF	-	TRBV7-9	TRBJ1-4	-
TGTGCCAGCAGTGAATGGGCTAGCGGGAATATCCACGAGCAGTACTTC	CASSEWASGNIHEQYF	-	TRBV2	TRBJ2-7	TRBD2
TGTGCCAGCAGCTTGGACAGGGGCGGGGAGACCCAGTACTTC	CASSLDRGGETQYF	-	TRBV5-4	TRBJ2-5	TRBD1